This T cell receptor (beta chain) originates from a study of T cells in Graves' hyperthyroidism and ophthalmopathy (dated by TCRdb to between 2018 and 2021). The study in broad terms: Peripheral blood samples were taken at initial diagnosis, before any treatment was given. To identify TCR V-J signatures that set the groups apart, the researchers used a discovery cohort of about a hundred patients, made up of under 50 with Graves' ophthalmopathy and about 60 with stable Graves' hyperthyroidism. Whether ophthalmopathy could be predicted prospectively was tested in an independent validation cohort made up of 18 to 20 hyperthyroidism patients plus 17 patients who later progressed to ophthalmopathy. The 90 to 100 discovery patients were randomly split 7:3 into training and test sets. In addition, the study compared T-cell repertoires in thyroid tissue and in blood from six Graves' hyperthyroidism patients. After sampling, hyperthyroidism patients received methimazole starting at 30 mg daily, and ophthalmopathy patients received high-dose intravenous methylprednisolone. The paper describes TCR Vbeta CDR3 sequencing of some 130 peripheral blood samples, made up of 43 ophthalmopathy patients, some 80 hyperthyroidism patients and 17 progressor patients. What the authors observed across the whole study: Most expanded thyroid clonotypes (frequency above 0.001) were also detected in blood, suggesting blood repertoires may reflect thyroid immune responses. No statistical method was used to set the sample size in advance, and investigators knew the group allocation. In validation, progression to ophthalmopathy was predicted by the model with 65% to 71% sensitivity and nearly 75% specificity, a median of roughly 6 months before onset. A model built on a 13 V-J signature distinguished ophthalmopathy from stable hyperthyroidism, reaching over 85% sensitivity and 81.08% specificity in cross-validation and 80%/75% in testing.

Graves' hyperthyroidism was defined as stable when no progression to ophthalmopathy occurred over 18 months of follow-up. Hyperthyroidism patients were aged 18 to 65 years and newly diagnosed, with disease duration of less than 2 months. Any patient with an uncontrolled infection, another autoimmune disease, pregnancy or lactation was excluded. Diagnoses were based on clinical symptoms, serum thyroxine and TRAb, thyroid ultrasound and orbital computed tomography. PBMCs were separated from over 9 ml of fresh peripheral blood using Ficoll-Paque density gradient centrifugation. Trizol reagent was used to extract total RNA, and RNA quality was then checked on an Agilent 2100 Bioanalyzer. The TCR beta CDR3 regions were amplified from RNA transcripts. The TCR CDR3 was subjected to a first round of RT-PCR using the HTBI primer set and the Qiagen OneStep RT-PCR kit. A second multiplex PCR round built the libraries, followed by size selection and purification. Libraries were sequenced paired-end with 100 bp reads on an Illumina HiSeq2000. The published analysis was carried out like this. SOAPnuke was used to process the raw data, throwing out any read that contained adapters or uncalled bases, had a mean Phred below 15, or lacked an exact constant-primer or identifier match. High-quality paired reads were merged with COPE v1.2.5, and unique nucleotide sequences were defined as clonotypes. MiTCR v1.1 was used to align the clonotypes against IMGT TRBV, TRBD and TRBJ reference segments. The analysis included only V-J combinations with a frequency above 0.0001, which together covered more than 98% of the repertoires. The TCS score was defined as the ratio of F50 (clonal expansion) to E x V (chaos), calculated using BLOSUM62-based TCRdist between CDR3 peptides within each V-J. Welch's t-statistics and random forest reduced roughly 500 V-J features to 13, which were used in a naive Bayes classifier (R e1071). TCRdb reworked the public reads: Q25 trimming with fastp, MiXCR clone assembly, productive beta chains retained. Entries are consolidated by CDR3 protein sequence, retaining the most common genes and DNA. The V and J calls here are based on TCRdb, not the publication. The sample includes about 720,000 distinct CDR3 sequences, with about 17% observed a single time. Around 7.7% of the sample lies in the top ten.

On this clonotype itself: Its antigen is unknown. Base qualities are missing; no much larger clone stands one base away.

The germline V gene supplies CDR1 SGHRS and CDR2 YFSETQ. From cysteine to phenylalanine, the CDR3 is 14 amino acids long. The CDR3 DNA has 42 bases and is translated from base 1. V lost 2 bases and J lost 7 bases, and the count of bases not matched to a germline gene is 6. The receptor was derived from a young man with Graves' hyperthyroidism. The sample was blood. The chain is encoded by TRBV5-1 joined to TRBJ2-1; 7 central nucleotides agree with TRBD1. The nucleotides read TGCGCCAGCAGCTTTTTTCAGGGGGAAAATGAGCAGTTCTTC. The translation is CASSFFQGENEQFF.